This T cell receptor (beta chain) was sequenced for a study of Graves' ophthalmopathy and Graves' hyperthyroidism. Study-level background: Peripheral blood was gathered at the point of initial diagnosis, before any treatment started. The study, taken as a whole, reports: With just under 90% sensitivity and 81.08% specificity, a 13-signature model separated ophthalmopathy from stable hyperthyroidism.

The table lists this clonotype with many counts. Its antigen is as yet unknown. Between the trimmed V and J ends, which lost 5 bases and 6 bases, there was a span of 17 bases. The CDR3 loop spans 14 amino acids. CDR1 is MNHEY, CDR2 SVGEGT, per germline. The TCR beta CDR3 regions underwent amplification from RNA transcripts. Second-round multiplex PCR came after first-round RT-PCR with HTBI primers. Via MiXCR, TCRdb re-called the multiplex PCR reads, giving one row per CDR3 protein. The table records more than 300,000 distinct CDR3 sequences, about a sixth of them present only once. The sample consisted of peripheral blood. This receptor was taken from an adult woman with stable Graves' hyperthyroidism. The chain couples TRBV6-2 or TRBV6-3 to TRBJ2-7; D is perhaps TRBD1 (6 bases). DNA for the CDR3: TGTGCCAGCAGTCCTCTACAGGGTTCGGGCGAGCAGTACTTC. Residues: CASSPLQGSGEQYF.